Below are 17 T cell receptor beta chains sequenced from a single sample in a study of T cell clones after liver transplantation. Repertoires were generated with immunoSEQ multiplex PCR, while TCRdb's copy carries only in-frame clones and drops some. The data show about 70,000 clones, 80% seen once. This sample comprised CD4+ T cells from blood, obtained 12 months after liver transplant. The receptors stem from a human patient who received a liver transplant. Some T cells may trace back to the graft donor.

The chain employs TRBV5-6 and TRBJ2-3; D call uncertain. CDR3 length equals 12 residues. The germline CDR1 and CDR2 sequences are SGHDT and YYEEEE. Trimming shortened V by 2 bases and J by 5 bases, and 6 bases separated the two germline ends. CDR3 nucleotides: TGTGCCAGCAGCTTCAACCTAGATACGCAGTATTTT. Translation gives CASSFNLDTQYF.

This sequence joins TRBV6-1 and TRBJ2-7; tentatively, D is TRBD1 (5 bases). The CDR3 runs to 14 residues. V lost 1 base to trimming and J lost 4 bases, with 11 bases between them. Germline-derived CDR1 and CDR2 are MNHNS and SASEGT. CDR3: CASSEGRQLYEQYF. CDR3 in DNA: TGTGCCAGCAGTGAAGGTAGACAGCTTTACGAGCAGTACTTC.

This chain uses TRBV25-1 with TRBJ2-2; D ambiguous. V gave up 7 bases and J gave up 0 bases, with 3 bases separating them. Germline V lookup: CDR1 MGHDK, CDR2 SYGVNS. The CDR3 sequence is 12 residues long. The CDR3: CASTANTGELFF. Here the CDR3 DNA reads TGTGCCAGCACCGCGAACACCGGGGAGCTGTTTTTT.

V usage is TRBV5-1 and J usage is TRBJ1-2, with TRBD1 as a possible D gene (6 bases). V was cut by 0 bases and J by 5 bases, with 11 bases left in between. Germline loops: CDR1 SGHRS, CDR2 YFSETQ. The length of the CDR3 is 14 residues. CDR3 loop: CASSLAAGDYGYTF. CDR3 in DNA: TGCGCCAGCAGCTTGGCGGCAGGGGATTATGGCTACACCTTC. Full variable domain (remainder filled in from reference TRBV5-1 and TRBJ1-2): KAGVTQTPRYLIKTRGQQVTLSCSPISGHRSVSWYQQTPGQGLQFLFEYFSETQRNKGNFPGRFSGRQFSNSRSEMNVSTLELGDSALYLCASSLAAGDYGYTFGSGTRLTVV.

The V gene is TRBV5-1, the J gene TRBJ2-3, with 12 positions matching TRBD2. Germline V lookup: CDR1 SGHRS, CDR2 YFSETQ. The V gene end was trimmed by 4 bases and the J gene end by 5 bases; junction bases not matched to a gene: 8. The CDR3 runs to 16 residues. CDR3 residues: CASSPRLAGEKDTQYF. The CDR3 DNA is TGCGCCAGCAGCCCAAGACTAGCGGGAGAGAAAGATACGCAGTATTTT.

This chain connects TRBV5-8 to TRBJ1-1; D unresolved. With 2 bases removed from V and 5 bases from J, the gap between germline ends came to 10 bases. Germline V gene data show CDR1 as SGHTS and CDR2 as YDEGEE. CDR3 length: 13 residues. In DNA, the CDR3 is TGTGCCAGCAGCTTCGGTGGCCAGACTGAAGCTTTCTTT. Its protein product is CASSFGGQTEAFF.

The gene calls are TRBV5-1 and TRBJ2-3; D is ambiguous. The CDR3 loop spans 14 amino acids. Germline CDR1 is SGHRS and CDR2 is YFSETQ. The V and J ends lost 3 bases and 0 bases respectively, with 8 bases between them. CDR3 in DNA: TGCGCCAGCAGCTCGCCGGATAGCACAGATACGCAGTATTTT. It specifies CASSSPDSTDTQYF. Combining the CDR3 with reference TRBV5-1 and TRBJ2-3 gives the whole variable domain KAGVTQTPRYLIKTRGQQVTLSCSPISGHRSVSWYQQTPGQGLQFLFEYFSETQRNKGNFPGRFSGRQFSNSRSEMNVSTLELGDSALYLCASSSPDSTDTQYFGPGTRLTVL.

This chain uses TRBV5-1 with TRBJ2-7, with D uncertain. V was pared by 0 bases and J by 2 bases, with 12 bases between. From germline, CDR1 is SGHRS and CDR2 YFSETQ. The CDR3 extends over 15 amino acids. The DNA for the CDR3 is TGCGCCAGCAGCTTGGGGTCGGGTCTTACCTACGAGCAGTACTTC. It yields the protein CASSLGSGLTYEQYF.

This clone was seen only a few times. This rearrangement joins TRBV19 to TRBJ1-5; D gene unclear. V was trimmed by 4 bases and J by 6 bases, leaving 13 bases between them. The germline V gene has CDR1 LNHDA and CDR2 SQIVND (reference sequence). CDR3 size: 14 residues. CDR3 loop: CASSKKGRAQPQHF. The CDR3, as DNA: TGTGCCAGTAGTAAAAAAGGGAGAGCTCAGCCCCAGCATTTT.

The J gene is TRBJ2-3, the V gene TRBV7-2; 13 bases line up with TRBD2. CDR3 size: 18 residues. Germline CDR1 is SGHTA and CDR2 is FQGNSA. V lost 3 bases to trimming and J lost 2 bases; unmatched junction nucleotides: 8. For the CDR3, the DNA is TGTGCCAGCAGCTTCCATAGGACTAGCGGGAGAGTCACAGATACGCAGTATTTT. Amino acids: CASSFHRTSGRVTDTQYF.

The CDR3 region has the DNA TGCGCCAGCAGCCAAGATCCCCCGGGAGGGAACACAGATACGCAGTATTTT. This sequence encodes CASSQDPPGGNTDTQYF. The chain joins TRBV4-3 to TRBJ2-3, with TRBD2 matching 8 bases. Germline V gene sequence: CDR1 LGHNA, CDR2 YSLEER. The ends lost 0 bases at V and 2 bases at J; junction bases unmatched: 7. The CDR3 extends over 17 amino acids.

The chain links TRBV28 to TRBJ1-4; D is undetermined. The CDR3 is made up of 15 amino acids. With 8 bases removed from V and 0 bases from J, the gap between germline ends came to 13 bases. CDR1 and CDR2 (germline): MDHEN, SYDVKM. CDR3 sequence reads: CASSPPGSTNEKLFF. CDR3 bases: TGTGCCAGCTCTCCGCCGGGATCAACTAATGAAAAACTGTTTTTT.

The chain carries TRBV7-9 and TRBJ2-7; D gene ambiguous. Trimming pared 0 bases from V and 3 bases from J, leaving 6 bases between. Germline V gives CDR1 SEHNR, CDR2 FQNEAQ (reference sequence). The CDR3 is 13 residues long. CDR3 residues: CASSLASDYEQYF. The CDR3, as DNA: TGTGCCAGCAGCTTAGCTTCCGACTACGAGCAGTACTTC.

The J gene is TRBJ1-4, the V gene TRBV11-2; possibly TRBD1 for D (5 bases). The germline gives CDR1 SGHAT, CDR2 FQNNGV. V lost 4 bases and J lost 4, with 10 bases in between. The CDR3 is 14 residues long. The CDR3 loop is CASSSGDSNEKLFF. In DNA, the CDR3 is TGTGCCAGCAGCTCGGGAGACAGTAATGAAAAACTGTTTTTT.

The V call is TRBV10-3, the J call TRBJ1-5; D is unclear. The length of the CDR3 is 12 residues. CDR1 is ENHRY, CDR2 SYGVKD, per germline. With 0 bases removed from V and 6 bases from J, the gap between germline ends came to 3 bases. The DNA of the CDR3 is TGTGCCATCAGTGAGTCGAGTCAGCCCCAGCATTTT. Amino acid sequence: CAISESSQPQHF.

In DNA, the CDR3 is TGTGCCAGCAGCTCAGGGACAGGGGGCGTGATTAATGAAAAACTGTTTTTT. It is translated as CASSSGTGGVINEKLFF. The gene calls are TRBV7-9 and TRBJ1-4, with TRBD1 identical over 12 bases. After removal of 4 bases from V and 4 bases from J, the junction contained 7 bases not matched to a gene. The CDR3 covers 17 residues. CDR1 is SEHNR and CDR2 is FQNEAQ in the germline V gene (reference sequence).

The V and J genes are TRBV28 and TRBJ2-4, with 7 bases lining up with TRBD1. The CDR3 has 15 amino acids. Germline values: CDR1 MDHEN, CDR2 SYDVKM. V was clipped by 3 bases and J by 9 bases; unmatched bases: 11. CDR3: CASSFADRAKGIQYF. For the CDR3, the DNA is TGTGCCAGCAGTTTCGCCGACAGGGCGAAGGGCATTCAGTACTTC.